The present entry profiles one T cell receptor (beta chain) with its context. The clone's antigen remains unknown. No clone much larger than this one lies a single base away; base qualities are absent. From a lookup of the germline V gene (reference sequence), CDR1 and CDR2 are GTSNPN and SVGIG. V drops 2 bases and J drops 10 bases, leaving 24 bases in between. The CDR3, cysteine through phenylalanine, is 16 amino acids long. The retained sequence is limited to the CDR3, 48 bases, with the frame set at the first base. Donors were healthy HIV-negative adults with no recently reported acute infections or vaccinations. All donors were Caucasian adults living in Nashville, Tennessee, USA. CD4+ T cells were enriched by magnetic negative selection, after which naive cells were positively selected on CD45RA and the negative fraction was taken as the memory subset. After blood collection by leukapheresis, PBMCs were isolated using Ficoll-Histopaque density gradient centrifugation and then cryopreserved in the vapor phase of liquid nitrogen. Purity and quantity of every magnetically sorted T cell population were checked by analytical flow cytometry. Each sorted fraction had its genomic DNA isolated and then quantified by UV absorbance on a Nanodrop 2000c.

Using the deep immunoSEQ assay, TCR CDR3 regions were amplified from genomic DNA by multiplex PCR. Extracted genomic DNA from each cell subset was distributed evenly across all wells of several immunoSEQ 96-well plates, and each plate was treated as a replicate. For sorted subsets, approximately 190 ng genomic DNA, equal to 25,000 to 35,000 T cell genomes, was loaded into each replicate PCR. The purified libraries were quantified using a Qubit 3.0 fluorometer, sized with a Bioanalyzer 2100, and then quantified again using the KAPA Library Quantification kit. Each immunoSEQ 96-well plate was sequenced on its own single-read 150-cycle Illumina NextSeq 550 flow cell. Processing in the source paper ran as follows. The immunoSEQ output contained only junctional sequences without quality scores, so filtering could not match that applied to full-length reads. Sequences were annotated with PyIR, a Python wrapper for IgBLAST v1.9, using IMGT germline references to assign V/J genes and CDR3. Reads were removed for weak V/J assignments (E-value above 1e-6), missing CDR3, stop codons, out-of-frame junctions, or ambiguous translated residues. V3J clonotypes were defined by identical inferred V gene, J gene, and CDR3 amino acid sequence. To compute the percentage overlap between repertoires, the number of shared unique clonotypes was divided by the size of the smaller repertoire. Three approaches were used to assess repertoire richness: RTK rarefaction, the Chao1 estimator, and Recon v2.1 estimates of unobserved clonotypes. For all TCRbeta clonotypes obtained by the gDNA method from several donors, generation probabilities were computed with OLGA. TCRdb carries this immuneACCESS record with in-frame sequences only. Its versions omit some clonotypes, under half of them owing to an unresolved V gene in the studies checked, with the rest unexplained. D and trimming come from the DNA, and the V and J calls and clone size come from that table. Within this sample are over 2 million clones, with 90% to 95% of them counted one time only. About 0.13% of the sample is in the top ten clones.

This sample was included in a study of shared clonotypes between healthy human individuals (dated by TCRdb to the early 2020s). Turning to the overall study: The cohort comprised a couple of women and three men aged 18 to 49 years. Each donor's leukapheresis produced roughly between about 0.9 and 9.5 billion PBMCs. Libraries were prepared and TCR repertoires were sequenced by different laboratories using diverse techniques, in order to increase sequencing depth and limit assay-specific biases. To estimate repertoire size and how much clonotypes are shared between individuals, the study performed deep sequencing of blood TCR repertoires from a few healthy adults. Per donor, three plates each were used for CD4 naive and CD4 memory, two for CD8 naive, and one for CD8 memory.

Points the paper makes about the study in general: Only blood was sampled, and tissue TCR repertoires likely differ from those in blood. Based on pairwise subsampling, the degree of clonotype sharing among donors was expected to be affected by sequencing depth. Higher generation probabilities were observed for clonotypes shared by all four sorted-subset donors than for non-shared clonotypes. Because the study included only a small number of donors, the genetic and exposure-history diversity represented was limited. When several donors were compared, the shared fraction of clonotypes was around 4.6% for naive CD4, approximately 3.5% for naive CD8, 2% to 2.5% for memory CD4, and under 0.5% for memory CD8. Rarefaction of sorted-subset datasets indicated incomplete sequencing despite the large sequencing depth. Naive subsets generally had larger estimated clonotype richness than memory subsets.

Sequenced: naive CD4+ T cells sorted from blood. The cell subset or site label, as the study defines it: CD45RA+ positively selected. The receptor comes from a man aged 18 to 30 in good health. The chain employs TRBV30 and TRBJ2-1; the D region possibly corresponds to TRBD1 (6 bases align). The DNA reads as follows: TGTGCCTGGAGTCAACAGGGAATGTTACTTATCCCCGAGCAGTTCTTC. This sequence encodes CAWSQQGMLLIPEQFF.